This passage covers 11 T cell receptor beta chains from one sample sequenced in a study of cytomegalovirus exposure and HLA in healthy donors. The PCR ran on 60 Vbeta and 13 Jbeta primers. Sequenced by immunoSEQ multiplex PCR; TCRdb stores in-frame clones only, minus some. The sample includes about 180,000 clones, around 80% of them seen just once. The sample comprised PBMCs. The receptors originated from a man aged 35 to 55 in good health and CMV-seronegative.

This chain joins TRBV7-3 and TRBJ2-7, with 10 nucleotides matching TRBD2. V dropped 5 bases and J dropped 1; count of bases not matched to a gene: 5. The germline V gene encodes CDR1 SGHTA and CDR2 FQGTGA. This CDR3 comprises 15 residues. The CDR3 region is CASSRLAGASYEQYF. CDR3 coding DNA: TGTGCCAGCAGCCGACTAGCGGGCGCGTCCTACGAGCAGTACTTC.

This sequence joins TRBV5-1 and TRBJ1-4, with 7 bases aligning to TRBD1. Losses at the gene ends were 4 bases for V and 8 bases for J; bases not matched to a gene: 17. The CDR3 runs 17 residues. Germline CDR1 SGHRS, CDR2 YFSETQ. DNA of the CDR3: TGCGCCAGCAGCCCTACTCCCGGGACAGTAGTTGTAGAAAAACTGTTTTTT. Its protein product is CASSPTPGTVVVEKLFF. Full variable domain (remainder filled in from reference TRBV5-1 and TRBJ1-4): KAGVTQTPRYLIKTRGQQVTLSCSPISGHRSVSWYQQTPGQGLQFLFEYFSETQRNKGNFPGRFSGRQFSNSRSEMNVSTLELGDSALYLCASSPTPGTVVVEKLFFGSGTQLSVL.

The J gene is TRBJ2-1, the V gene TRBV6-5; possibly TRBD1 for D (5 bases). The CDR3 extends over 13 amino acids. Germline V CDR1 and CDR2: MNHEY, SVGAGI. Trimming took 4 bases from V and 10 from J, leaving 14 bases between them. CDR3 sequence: CASSSSRASEQFF. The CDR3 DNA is TGTGCCAGCAGTTCCTCCAGGGCGTCAGAGCAGTTCTTC.

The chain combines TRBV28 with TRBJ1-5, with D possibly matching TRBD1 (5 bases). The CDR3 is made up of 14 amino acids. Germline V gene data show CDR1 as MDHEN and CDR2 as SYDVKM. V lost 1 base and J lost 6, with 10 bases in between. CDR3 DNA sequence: TGTGCCAGCAGTTTATTAGGGGCAGGTCAGCCCCAGCATTTT. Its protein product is CASSLLGAGQPQHF.

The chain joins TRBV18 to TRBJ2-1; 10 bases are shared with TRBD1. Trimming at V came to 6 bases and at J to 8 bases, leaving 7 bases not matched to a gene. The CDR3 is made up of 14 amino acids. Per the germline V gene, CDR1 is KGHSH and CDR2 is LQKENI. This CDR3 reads CASSLDRGVDEQFF. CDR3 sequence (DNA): TGTGCCAGCTCGCTGGACAGGGGGGTTGATGAGCAGTTCTTC.

CDR3 region: CASSWQNYGYTF. DNA of the CDR3: TGTGCCAGCAGTTGGCAGAACTATGGCTACACCTTC. The chain employs TRBV11-3 and TRBJ1-2; D ambiguous. Trimming removed 6 bases at V and 2 bases at J, with 7 bases between. This CDR3 comprises 12 residues. The germline V gene has CDR1 SGHNT and CDR2 YENEEA.

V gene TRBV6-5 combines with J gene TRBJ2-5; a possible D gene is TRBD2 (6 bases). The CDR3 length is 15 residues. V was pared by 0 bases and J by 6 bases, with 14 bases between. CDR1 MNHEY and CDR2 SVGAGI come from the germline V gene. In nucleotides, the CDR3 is TGTGCCAGCAGTTACTCGCGATGGGGCGGGAAGACCCAGTACTTC. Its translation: CASSYSRWGGKTQYF.

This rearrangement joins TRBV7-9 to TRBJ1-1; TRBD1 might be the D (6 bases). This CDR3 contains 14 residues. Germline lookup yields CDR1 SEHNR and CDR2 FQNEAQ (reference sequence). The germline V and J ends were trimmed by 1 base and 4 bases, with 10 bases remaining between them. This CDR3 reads CASSLVMGATEAFF. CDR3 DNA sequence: TGTGCCAGCAGCTTAGTGATGGGGGCCACTGAAGCTTTCTTT.

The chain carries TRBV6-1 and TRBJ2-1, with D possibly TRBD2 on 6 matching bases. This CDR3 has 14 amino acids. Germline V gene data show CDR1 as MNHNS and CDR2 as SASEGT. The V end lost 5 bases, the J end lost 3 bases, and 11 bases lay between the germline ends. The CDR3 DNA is TGTGCCAGCAGTCAGGCTAGCGACTACAATGAGCAGTTCTTC. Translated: CASSQASDYNEQFF.

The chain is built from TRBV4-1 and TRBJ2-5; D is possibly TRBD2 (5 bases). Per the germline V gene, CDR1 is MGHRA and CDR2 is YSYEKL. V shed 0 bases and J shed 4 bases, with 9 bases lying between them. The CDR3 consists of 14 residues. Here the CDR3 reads CASSQDGGGETQYF. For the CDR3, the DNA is TGCGCCAGCAGCCAAGATGGAGGAGGAGAGACCCAGTACTTC.

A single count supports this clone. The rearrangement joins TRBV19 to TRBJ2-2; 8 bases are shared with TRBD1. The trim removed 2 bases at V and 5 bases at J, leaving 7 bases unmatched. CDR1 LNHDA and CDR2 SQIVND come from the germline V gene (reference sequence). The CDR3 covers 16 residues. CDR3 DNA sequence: TGTGCCAGTAGTATAAGGCAGGGGGCTGGGACCGGGGAGCTGTTTTTT. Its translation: CASSIRQGAGTGELFF.